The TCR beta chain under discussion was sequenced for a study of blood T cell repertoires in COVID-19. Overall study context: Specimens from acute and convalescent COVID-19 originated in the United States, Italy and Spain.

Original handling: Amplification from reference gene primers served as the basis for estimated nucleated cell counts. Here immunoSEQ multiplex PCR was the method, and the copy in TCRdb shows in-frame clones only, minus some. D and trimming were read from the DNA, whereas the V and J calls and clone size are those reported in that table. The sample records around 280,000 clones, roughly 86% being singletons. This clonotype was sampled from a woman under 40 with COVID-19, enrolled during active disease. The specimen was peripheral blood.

The CDR3 DNA is TGTGCCAGCAGAGGGACACCAGATCAGCCCCAGCATTTT. Its protein is CASRGTPDQPQHF. The rearrangement joins TRBV12-3 or TRBV12-4 to TRBJ1-5; D might be TRBD1 (6 bases). Deletions cut 6 bases from V and 5 bases from J, with 11 bases between. This CDR3 has 13 amino acids.